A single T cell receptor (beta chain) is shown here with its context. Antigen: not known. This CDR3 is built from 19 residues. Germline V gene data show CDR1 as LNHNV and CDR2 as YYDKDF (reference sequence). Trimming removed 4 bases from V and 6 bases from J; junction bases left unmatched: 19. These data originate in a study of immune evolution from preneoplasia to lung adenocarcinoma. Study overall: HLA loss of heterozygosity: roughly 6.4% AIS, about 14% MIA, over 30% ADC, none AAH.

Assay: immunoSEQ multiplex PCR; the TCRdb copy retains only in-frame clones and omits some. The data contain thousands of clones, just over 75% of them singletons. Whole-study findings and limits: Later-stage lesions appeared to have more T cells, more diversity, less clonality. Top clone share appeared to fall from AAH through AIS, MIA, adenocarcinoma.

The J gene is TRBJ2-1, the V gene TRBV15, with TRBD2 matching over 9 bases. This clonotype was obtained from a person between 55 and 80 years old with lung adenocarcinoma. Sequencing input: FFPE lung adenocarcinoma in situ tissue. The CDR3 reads CATSKDGNWGGGALNEQFF. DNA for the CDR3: TGTGCCACCAGCAAAGATGGAAATTGGGGCGGGGGGGCCCTCAATGAGCAGTTCTTC.